The clone carrying this TCR beta chain was found a few times. From the 5' RACE reads, TCRdb called clonotypes with MiXCR, one entry per CDR3 protein. The sample lists around 100,000 distinct CDR3 sequences; 5.5% to 7% were seen once. The sample is drawn from a study of identical twins. The CDR3 extends over 12 amino acids. The ends lost 6 bases at V and 5 bases at J; junction bases unmatched: 5. Looked up from germline, CDR1 is GTSNPN and CDR2 is SVGIG (reference sequence). The receptor comes from a woman in her 50s in good health. The chain couples TRBV30 to TRBJ2-7; 9 nucleotides match TRBD1. The sequenced sample consisted of memory T cells sorted from blood. In DNA form, the CDR3 reads TGTGCCTGCATACAGGGGGCCCACGAGCAGTACTTC. It specifies CACIQGAHEQYF.